The clone carrying this T cell receptor (beta chain) showed up just a few times. Antigen: not known. TCRdb called the 5' RACE reads again in MiXCR, with one record for every CDR3 protein. The data contain roughly 150,000 distinct CDR3 sequences, 10% to 15% of them singletons. The data belong to a study of T-cell memory formation after mild COVID-19. Study overall: Clustering of TCRs was largely donor specific.

This CDR3 region has 14 residues. Germline values: CDR1 SEHNR, CDR2 FQNEAQ (reference sequence). After removal of 2 bases from V and 7 bases from J, the junction contained 7 bases not matched to a gene. Study-wide results and caveats: Clones contracting across day 15 to 85 had a balanced CD4/CD8 profile; later expanding clones leaned CD4+. For contracting clones, CD4+ ones sat mainly in CM and EM, CD8+ in EMRA.

The sample consisted of PBMCs or a T cell subset sorted from them (not recorded which). The rearrangement joins TRBV7-9 to TRBJ2-5; 7 bases line up with TRBD2. This TCR came from a man between 18 and 29 years old who had mild COVID-19 (a few samples of this study predate the infection). Cell type and time point are not known. This CDR3 reads CASSLFGGGGTQYF. CDR3 coding DNA: TGTGCCAGCAGCTTATTCGGTGGCGGGGGGACCCAGTACTTC.